The 10 T cell receptor beta chains given below trace back to one sample, sequenced in a study of CD4 and CD8 cells across lung adenocarcinoma regions. In TCRdb, the PCR reads were re-called with MiXCR into one record per CDR3 protein. The data show about 25,000 distinct CDR3 sequences, approximately 53% seen once. Sample: CD8+ T cells from the center of a lung tumor. These receptors were taken from a male donor with lung adenocarcinoma. The CD4 and CD8 labels of this study may be unreliable.

This clonotype occurred many times. V gene TRBV20-1 combines with J gene TRBJ2-3, with a tentative D call TRBD2 (7 bases). The germline V gene encodes CDR1 DFQATT and CDR2 SNEGSKA (reference sequence). V dropped 2 bases and J dropped 3 bases, with 21 bases sitting between them. This CDR3 comprises 17 residues. The chain's CDR3 is CSARPRGAGQRTDTQYF. The DNA for the CDR3 is TGCAGTGCTAGACCCCGGGGGGCCGGACAGAGAACAGATACGCAGTATTTT.

This sequence joins TRBV6-1 and TRBJ2-5; D not certain. The J call may be in error: the DNA end matches TRBJ2-7 better. The CDR3 runs 14 residues. Germline CDR1 MNHNS, CDR2 SASEGT. The CDR3 region is CASKLSDRYYEQYF. In DNA form, the CDR3 reads TGTGCCAGCAAACTATCGGACCGATACTACGAGCAGTACTTC.

This clonotype is medium-sized by share. The V call is TRBV7-2, the J call TRBJ2-2; D remains ambiguous. CDR1 is SGHTA, CDR2 FQGNSA, per germline. The length of the CDR3 is 12 residues. V lost 5 bases, J lost 5 bases, and 6 bases lay in between. The CDR3 loop is CASSTRTGELFF. CDR3 in DNA: TGTGCCAGCAGCACCAGGACCGGGGAGCTGTTTTTT.

This clonotype is medium-sized within its sample. The chain combines TRBV27 with TRBJ2-3; 8 nucleotides match TRBD1. V was pared by 2 bases and J by 4 bases, with 11 bases of the junction left unmatched. CDR3 length equals 17 residues. Germline CDR1 MNHEY, CDR2 SMNVEV (reference sequence). The CDR3 nucleotides are TGTGCCAGCAGTTTAACCATATTATCGACAGGGGCAGATACGCAGTATTTT. This encodes CASSLTILSTGADTQYF.

Regarding this clonotype: Germline and junction disagree at one end, which may indicate a read error. The rearrangement links TRBV10-1 to TRBJ2-4, with D perhaps matching TRBD1 (8 bases). Per germline, CDR1 WNHNN and CDR2 SYGVQD (reference sequence). This CDR3 has 16 residues. As DNA, the CDR3 is TGCGCCAGCAGACAGGGGGGGCTGTGTGCTAAAAACACTCAGTACTTC. It codes for CASRQGGLCAKNTQYF.

V and J are TRBV6-1 and TRBJ1-6; no reliable D call. CDR1 is MNHNS, CDR2 SASEGT, per germline. This CDR3 is built from 11 residues. Trimming removed 2 bases from V and 11 bases from J, with 4 bases in between. Here the CDR3 reads CASSEPTPLHF. DNA for the CDR3: TGTGCCAGCAGTGAACCAACACCCCTCCACTTT.

This clonotype has only a few counts. The chain links TRBV5-4 to TRBJ2-6; D gene unclear. In germline, CDR1 is SGHNT, CDR2 YYREEE (reference sequence). V was trimmed by 4 bases and J by 0 bases, leaving 11 bases between them. There are 16 residues in the CDR3. The CDR3 region has the DNA TGTGCCAGCAGCGGGGTGATGAGCTCTGGGGCCAACGTCCTGACTTTC. Translation gives CASSGVMSSGANVLTF.

The V call is TRBV6-1, the J call TRBJ2-3; no reliable D call. The germline CDR1 and CDR2 sequences are MNHNS and SASEGT. Trimming removed 5 bases at V and 7 bases at J, with 19 bases between. The CDR3 extends over 15 amino acids. Here the CDR3 reads CASSQEYRAKNTQYF. The CDR3 DNA is TGTGCCAGCAGTCAAGAGTACCGAGCTAAAAATACGCAGTATTTT.

CDR3 amino acids: CASRQRTGTGELFF. The DNA of the CDR3 is TGTGCCAGCAGACAAAGGACGGGCACCGGGGAGCTGTTTTTT. This chain uses TRBV14 with TRBJ2-2; no definite D call. The CDR3 contains 14 residues. Germline V gene sequence: CDR1 SGHDN, CDR2 FVKESK. The V end was cut by 6 bases, the J end by 4 bases, with 12 bases between.

Comment on this clonotype: At one boundary the junction diverges from the germline segment, which might be a read error. CDR3 DNA sequence: TGTGCCAGCTGGGGGCAGCGAGGCAAAGATACGCAGTATTTC. The encoded protein is CASWGQRGKDTQYF. This sequence joins TRBV6-1 and TRBJ2-3; D possibly corresponds to TRBD1 (6 bases). The CDR3 runs to 14 residues. Germline assignment: CDR1 MNHNS and CDR2 SASEGT.